These T cell receptor beta chains were read from a single sample in a study of blood T cell repertoires in COVID-19. The method was immunoSEQ multiplex PCR; TCRdb's version includes in-frame clones alone and lacks a portion of them. The sample has about 170,000 clones, around 90% seen once; the top ten hold roughly 26%. Material for sequencing was peripheral blood. These receptors were obtained from a man aged 55 to 69 with acute or convalescent COVID-19. Both conserved end residues are part of each CDR3. The order of the fields is CDR3 protein, CDR3 DNA, J gene, V gene, clone size, D gene, CDR3 length. A D gene is named only where the DNA matches it firmly. Some rows have no size entry. The others give once, few or many, or a class for an expanded clone.

cdr3_aa: CASSESTANTGELFF
cdr3_nt: TGTGCCAGCAGTGAATCGACAGCGAACACCGGGGAGCTGTTTTTT
j_call: TRBJ2-2
v_call: TRBV6-1
clone_size: .
d_call: .
cdr3_length: 15

cdr3_aa: CASTKGQGNTEAFF
cdr3_nt: TGTGCCAGCACAAAAGGACAGGGGAACACTGAAGCTTTCTTT
j_call: TRBJ1-1
v_call: TRBV2
clone_size: .
d_call: TRBD1
cdr3_length: 14

cdr3_aa: CASTPRGVAYNEQFF
cdr3_nt: TGTGCCAGCACCCCTCGGGGAGTCGCGTACAATGAGCAGTTCTTC
j_call: TRBJ2-1
v_call: TRBV28
clone_size: .
d_call: .
cdr3_length: 15

cdr3_aa: CASSPEGETQYF
cdr3_nt: TGTGCCAGCTCACCGGAGGGGGAGACCCAGTACTTC
j_call: TRBJ2-5
v_call: TRBV18
clone_size: .
d_call: .
cdr3_length: 12

cdr3_aa: CASSLGGDQPQHF
cdr3_nt: TGTGCCAGCAGCTTGGGGGGGGATCAGCCCCAGCATTTT
j_call: TRBJ1-5
v_call: TRBV5-4
clone_size: once
d_call: .
cdr3_length: 13

cdr3_aa: CASSQDGQGNVNYGYTF
cdr3_nt: TGTGCCAGCAGCCAAGATGGGCAGGGTAATGTAAACTATGGCTACACCTTC
j_call: TRBJ1-2
v_call: TRBV4-2
clone_size: .
d_call: .
cdr3_length: 17

cdr3_aa: CASSPARVETQYF
cdr3_nt: TGTGCCAGCAGTCCCGCCAGGGTCGAGACCCAGTACTTC
j_call: TRBJ2-5
v_call: TRBV6-5
clone_size: .
d_call: .
cdr3_length: 13

cdr3_aa: CSARAREGYTF
cdr3_nt: TGCAGTGCTAGAGCGCGGGAGGGCTACACCTTC
j_call: TRBJ1-2
v_call: TRBV20-1
clone_size: .
d_call: .
cdr3_length: 11

cdr3_aa: CASSETTQAGYGYTF
cdr3_nt: TGCGCCAGCAGCGAAACGACACAAGCCGGCTATGGCTACACCTTC
j_call: TRBJ1-2
v_call: TRBV5-1
clone_size: .
d_call: .
cdr3_length: 15

cdr3_aa: CAISDSRGGNTEAFF
cdr3_nt: TGTGCCATCAGTGATTCTCGGGGAGGGAACACTGAAGCTTTCTTT
j_call: TRBJ1-1
v_call: TRBV10-3
clone_size: .
d_call: .
cdr3_length: 15

cdr3_aa: CASSSFLDTGTGWNALHF
cdr3_nt: TGTGCCAGCAGCTCATTCCTTGATACCGGGACAGGGTGGAATGCCCTCCACTTT
j_call: TRBJ1-6
v_call: TRBV7-9
clone_size: once
d_call: TRBD1
cdr3_length: 18

cdr3_aa: CASGRGQGDYYNEQFF
cdr3_nt: TGTGCTAGTGGACGGGGACAGGGGGACTATTACAATGAGCAGTTCTTC
j_call: TRBJ2-1
v_call: TRBV12-5
clone_size: .
d_call: TRBD1
cdr3_length: 16

cdr3_aa: CAIRGGGLNEQFF
cdr3_nt: TGTGCCATCAGGGGCGGGGGGCTCAATGAGCAGTTCTTC
j_call: TRBJ2-1
v_call: TRBV10-3
clone_size: .
d_call: TRBD2
cdr3_length: 13

cdr3_aa: CASSIARGESYTF
cdr3_nt: TGTGCCAGTAGTATAGCCAGGGGTGAAAGCTACACCTTC
j_call: TRBJ1-2
v_call: TRBV19
clone_size: once
d_call: .
cdr3_length: 13

cdr3_aa: CASSLSVVTEAFF
cdr3_nt: TGTGCCAGCAGCTTGAGTGTCGTTACTGAAGCTTTCTTT
j_call: TRBJ1-1
v_call: TRBV7-3
clone_size: .
d_call: .
cdr3_length: 13

cdr3_aa: CASDRPNTEAFF
cdr3_nt: TGTGCCAGTGACAGGCCTAACACTGAAGCTTTCTTT
j_call: TRBJ1-1
v_call: TRBV30
clone_size: .
d_call: .
cdr3_length: 12

cdr3_aa: CASSGDGYGYTF
cdr3_nt: TGTGCCAGCAGCGGTGACGGGTATGGCTACACCTTC
j_call: TRBJ1-2
v_call: TRBV9
clone_size: .
d_call: .
cdr3_length: 12

cdr3_aa: CASSPGGTHYGYTF
cdr3_nt: TGTGCCAGCAGCCCCGGCGGGACGCACTATGGCTACACCTTC
j_call: TRBJ1-2
v_call: TRBV7-2
clone_size: .
d_call: .
cdr3_length: 14

cdr3_aa: CASSLSRGFEGYTF
cdr3_nt: TGTGCCAGCAGCTTAAGTAGGGGGTTTGAAGGCTACACCTTC
j_call: TRBJ1-2
v_call: TRBV7-3
clone_size: .
d_call: .
cdr3_length: 14

cdr3_aa: CASSPMVGRYEQYF
cdr3_nt: TGCGCCAGCAGCCCAATGGTTGGGAGATACGAGCAGTACTTC
j_call: TRBJ2-7
v_call: TRBV5-1
clone_size: .
d_call: .
cdr3_length: 14

cdr3_aa: CASSLSSGGGEQYF
cdr3_nt: TGTGCCAGCAGTTTAAGCAGCGGAGGCGGCGAGCAGTACTTC
j_call: TRBJ2-7
v_call: TRBV27
clone_size: few
d_call: .
cdr3_length: 14

cdr3_aa: CASSQDKVGGYYGYTF
cdr3_nt: TGTGCCAGCAGCCAAGATAAAGTAGGGGGATACTATGGCTACACCTTC
j_call: TRBJ1-2
v_call: TRBV14
clone_size: .
d_call: .
cdr3_length: 16

cdr3_aa: CASSLEGEGGTSYEQYF
cdr3_nt: TGTGCCAGCAGCTTAGAGGGGGAGGGGGGGACCTCCTACGAGCAGTACTTC
j_call: TRBJ2-7
v_call: TRBV4-2
clone_size: .
d_call: .
cdr3_length: 17

cdr3_aa: CASSGQGSTEAFF
cdr3_nt: TGTGCCAGCAGCGGACAGGGATCTACTGAAGCTTTCTTT
j_call: TRBJ1-1
v_call: TRBV9
clone_size: .
d_call: TRBD1
cdr3_length: 13

cdr3_aa: CATRGTPGNTIYF
cdr3_nt: TGTGCCACCCGAGGGACACCGGGAAACACCATATATTTT
j_call: TRBJ1-3
v_call: TRBV5-4
clone_size: .
d_call: .
cdr3_length: 13

cdr3_aa: CASSPTSGTYNEQFF
cdr3_nt: TGTGCCAGCAGCCCGACTAGCGGGACATACAATGAGCAGTTCTTC
j_call: TRBJ2-1
v_call: TRBV7-3
clone_size: .
d_call: TRBD2
cdr3_length: 15

cdr3_aa: CASIVAGHNGYTF
cdr3_nt: TGTGCCAGCATTGTCGCAGGGCACAATGGCTACACCTTC
j_call: TRBJ1-2
v_call: TRBV2
clone_size: .
d_call: .
cdr3_length: 13

cdr3_aa: CASSLRRMVMNTEAFF
cdr3_nt: TGTGCCAGCAGCTTGCGGCGGATGGTGATGAACACTGAAGCTTTCTTT
j_call: TRBJ1-1
v_call: TRBV13
clone_size: .
d_call: .
cdr3_length: 16

cdr3_aa: CATSDDEYNSGGTQYF
cdr3_nt: TGTGCCACCAGTGATGACGAATACAACTCCGGGGGGACCCAGTACTTC
j_call: TRBJ2-5
v_call: TRBV24-1
clone_size: once
d_call: .
cdr3_length: 16

cdr3_aa: CASSEFHPRNSPLHF
cdr3_nt: TGTGCCAGCAGTGAATTTCATCCCCGGAATTCACCCCTCCACTTT
j_call: TRBJ1-6
v_call: TRBV6-1
clone_size: .
d_call: .
cdr3_length: 15

cdr3_aa: CASSSLSGQETQYF
cdr3_nt: TGTGCCAGCAGCTCCCTAAGCGGCCAAGAGACCCAGTACTTC
j_call: TRBJ2-5
v_call: TRBV7-2
clone_size: .
d_call: .
cdr3_length: 14

cdr3_aa: CASSVVRANTEAFF
cdr3_nt: TGTGCCAGCAGCGTAGTTCGCGCTAACACTGAAGCTTTCTTT
j_call: TRBJ1-1
v_call: TRBV9
clone_size: .
d_call: .
cdr3_length: 14

cdr3_aa: CASSESGRGQETQYF
cdr3_nt: TGCGCCAGCAGTGAGTCTGGACGGGGACAAGAGACCCAGTACTTC
j_call: TRBJ2-5
v_call: TRBV10-1
clone_size: .
d_call: .
cdr3_length: 15

cdr3_aa: CASSPQGRVSTEAFF
cdr3_nt: TGTGCCAGCAGCCCACAAGGCAGGGTATCAACTGAAGCTTTCTTT
j_call: TRBJ1-1
v_call: TRBV7-8
clone_size: .
d_call: .
cdr3_length: 15